Listed below are T cell receptor beta chains from one sample, sequenced in a study of T cells after yellow fever vaccination. From the 5' RACE reads, TCRdb called clonotypes with MiXCR, one entry per CDR3 protein. The data show fewer than 350,000 distinct CDR3 sequences, with approximately 4.3% seen just once and approximately 19% held by the top ten. The sample consisted of PBMCs, taken 15 days after the yellow fever booster vaccination. The receptors come from a man younger than 35 who received the YFV17D yellow fever vaccine. The CDR3 runs from the conserved cysteine through the conserved F or W. A D gene is named only where the DNA matches it firmly. Clone size is given for some rows only: seen once, a few or many times, or a class if the clone is expanded.

D	V	J	size	DNA	CDR3
NA	TRBV6-5	TRBJ1-5	many	TGTGCCAGCAGTAACGGCCGGGGACGGCGGCATTTT	CASSNGRGRRHF
TRBD1	TRBV5-1	TRBJ1-2	many	TGCGCCAGCAGCTCGATACAGGGGGCCTATGGCTACACCTTC	CASSSIQGAYGYTF
TRBD1	TRBV7-6	TRBJ2-5	many	TGTGCCAGCAGCTTAGCGAGAGGGGGCGCGGGGACCCAGTACTTC	CASSLARGGAGTQYF
TRBD1	TRBV6-6	TRBJ1-2	few	TGTGCCAGCAGGTACGGAACAGGGGAGTATGGCTACACCTTC	CASRYGTGEYGYTF
NA	TRBV7-2	TRBJ2-5	few	TGTGCCAGCAGCTTACAGGTTTCATTTGGCGACGTGGGGGAGACCCAGTACTTC	CASSLQVSFGDVGETQYF
TRBD1	TRBV6-2/TRBV6-3	TRBJ1-6	many	TGTGCCAGCAGCAACCCGGGACAGGGGAATTCACCCCTCCACTTT	CASSNPGQGNSPLHF
NA	TRBV20-1	TRBJ2-7	many	TGCAGTGCTAGAGACCCCACTAACCCTTACGAGCAGTACTTC	CSARDPTNPYEQYF
TRBD2	TRBV4-1	TRBJ2-5	few	TGCGCCAGCAGCCCCCGGGGGGTCCAAGAGACCCAGTACTTC	CASSPRGVQETQYF
TRBD2	TRBV29-1	TRBJ2-3	few	TGCAGCGTTGACCTACCCAGGCTAGCGGCCACAGATACGCAGTATTTT	CSVDLPRLAATDTQYF
NA	TRBV9	TRBJ2-3	many	TGTGCCAGCAGCGTCGGGGGCGTCGCAGATACGCAGTATTTT	CASSVGGVADTQYF
NA	TRBV4-3	TRBJ1-3	many	TGCGCCAGCAGCCAAGATCTGGGCCAGGCTTTAGTCGGAAACACCATATATTTT	CASSQDLGQALVGNTIYF
NA	TRBV7-2	TRBJ1-1	many	TGTGCCAGCAGCTTAGAAACAGGGAACACTGAAGCTTTCTTT	CASSLETGNTEAFF
NA	TRBV10-3	TRBJ1-1	many	TGTGCCACCCGGGGCCAGGGTATGAACACTGAAGCTTTCTTT	CATRGQGMNTEAFF
NA	TRBV20-1	TRBJ1-1	NA	TGCAGTGCTAGAACAAAGGACACTGAAGCTTTCTTT	CSARTKDTEAFF
TRBD1	TRBV5-1	TRBJ1-2	many	TGCGCCAGCAGCTCGGGAACGGGACAGCCCTATGGCTACACCTTC	CASSSGTGQPYGYTF
NA	TRBV12-3/TRBV12-4	TRBJ2-5	many	TGTGCCAGCAGTTCGGCGGAGACCCAGTACTTC	CASSSAETQYF
TRBD2	TRBV20-1	TRBJ2-3	many	TGCAGTGCTAGCTCTCTAGCGGGGGCCTACACAGATACGCAGTATTTT	CSASSLAGAYTDTQYF
TRBD1	TRBV5-1	TRBJ2-5	NA	TGCGCCAGCAGCACGGGGACAGACCAAGAGACCCAGTACTTC	CASSTGTDQETQYF
TRBD1	TRBV5-1	TRBJ2-7	many	TGCGCCAGCAGCGTTGACAGGGGGGGGATCTACGAGCAGTACTTC	CASSVDRGGIYEQYF
TRBD2	TRBV6-5	TRBJ2-1	few	TGTGCCAGCAGTCTGACTCGAGCGGGGGGGCTAAATGAGCAGTTCTTC	CASSLTRAGGLNEQFF
NA	TRBV4-1	TRBJ2-3	many	TGCGCCAGCAGCGGCCGGGCGCGCACGCTAAGCACAGATACGCAGTATTTT	CASSGRARTLSTDTQYF
NA	TRBV6-2/TRBV6-3	TRBJ2-1	many	TGTGCCAGCAGCCTGGGGTTTGAGCAGTTCTTC	CASSLGFEQFF
NA	TRBV12-3/TRBV12-4	TRBJ1-3	NA	TGTGCCAGCAGGAGACTGGCTGGAAACACCATATATTTT	CASRRLAGNTIYF
TRBD1	TRBV6-6	TRBJ1-1	many	TGTGCCAGCAGTTACTCGATACAGGGGAGGACTGAAGCTTTCTTT	CASSYSIQGRTEAFF
TRBD1	TRBV6-1	TRBJ1-5	many	TGTGCCAGCAGTCGGGACAGGGGGTTTCAGCCCCAGCATTTT	CASSRDRGFQPQHF
NA	TRBV20-1	TRBJ2-5	few	TGCAGTGCCCCGACAGCAGAGACCCAGTACTTC	CSAPTAETQYF
NA	TRBV9	TRBJ2-5	few	TGTGCCAGCAGCGTAGGGTGGGTTCAAGAGACCCAGTACTTC	CASSVGWVQETQYF
TRBD1	TRBV7-6	TRBJ2-1	NA	TGTGCCAGCAGCCGACAGGGGTTTGAGCAGTTCTTC	CASSRQGFEQFF
TRBD2	TRBV3-1	TRBJ2-3	NA	TGTGCCAGCAGCCGGACTAGCGGGGGGTCGTACGCAGATACGCAGTATTTT	CASSRTSGGSYADTQYF
TRBD2	TRBV5-1	TRBJ2-3	many	TGCGCCAGCAGCTTGGAGGGCCGGGGGGTAGATACGCAGTATTTT	CASSLEGRGVDTQYF
NA	TRBV11-2	TRBJ1-5	many	TGTGCCAGCAGCCCCCATAGGCAATATAGCAATCAGCCCCAGCATTTT	CASSPHRQYSNQPQHF
TRBD1	TRBV25-1	TRBJ2-5	many	TGTGCCAGCAGTGACCGGGACAGGGGTAGTCGAGAGACCCAGTACTTC	CASSDRDRGSRETQYF